This T cell receptor beta chain is drawn from a study of T cell changes during pregnancy in multiple sclerosis. The V end lost 3 bases, the J end lost 1 base, and 12 bases lay between the germline ends. Germline V gene data show CDR1 as MNHNS and CDR2 as SASEGT. The CDR3 loop spans 15 amino acids. Sequenced by immunoSEQ multiplex PCR; TCRdb stores in-frame clones only, minus some. The sample contains some 67,000 clones, 92% of which appear only once. The source is a female donor with multiple sclerosis, enrolled in a pregnancy study. The chain carries TRBV6-1 and TRBJ1-2, with D perhaps TRBD1 (6 bases). The sequences come from peripheral blood, collected after pregnancy. This CDR3 is CASSDGEGVNYGYTF. For the CDR3, the DNA is TGTGCCAGCAGTGACGGGGAGGGGGTTAACTATGGCTACACCTTC.